This T cell receptor (beta chain) comes out of a study of CD8 T cells in Susac syndrome. An input of roughly 0.45 to 1 ug of RNA was subjected to reverse transcription using random hexamers. Amplification of TCR beta CDR3 across 54 Vbeta and 13 Jbeta was performed with immunoSEQ multiplex PCR. From the immunoSEQ multiplex PCR reads, TCRdb called clonotypes with MiXCR, one entry per CDR3 protein. The sample yields tens of thousands of distinct CDR3 sequences, roughly 94% seen once. Bulk CD8+ and CD4+ cells came from magnetic negative isolation; CD8+ TEMRA by FACS. Specimen: CD8+ T cells from PBMCs. This sequence originates from a human donor in good health.

The CDR3 DNA reads as TGTGCCAGCAGTGAAGACAGCGGGAGTAGCAATGAGCAGTTCTTC. Protein product: CASSEDSGSSNEQFF. The genes are TRBV6-4 and TRBJ2-1; 8 bases map to TRBD2. The germline V gene has CDR1 MRHNA and CDR2 SNTAGT. The CDR3 is made up of 15 amino acids. The J segment lost 6 bases and the V segment lost 3 bases, leaving 7 bases of the junction unmatched.